This T cell receptor (beta chain) appears in the sequencing data of a study of regulatory T cells in long-lasting Graves disease. Study results and caveats: It was possible that the small sample size reduced accuracy. Patients with persistent disease shared around 2,700 public clonotypes, outpacing the approximately 920 shared by new patients.

This clonotype occurred many times. Its antigen remains unidentified. The J segment lost 11 bases and the V segment lost 0 bases, leaving 5 bases of the junction unmatched. The CDR3 covers 13 residues. Germline CDR1 MNHEY, CDR2 SMNVEV (reference sequence). Arm-PCR of CDR3 regions and iRepertoire HTBI primers were used to build TCR beta libraries. Under the authors' procedure: Spanning all samples, the identified segments comprised about 62 TRBV and 14 TRBJ. TCRdb independently ran MiXCR on the multiplex PCR reads; one entry per CDR3 protein. The V and J calls here are based on TCRdb, not the publication. Of about 540,000 distinct CDR3 sequences listed, approximately 13% are singletons. Time point here: newly diagnosed GD, antithyroid drugs for less than 3 months. TCR sequences were obtained from RNA taken from PBMCs. These same records also appear under a second study, on T cells in Graves' hyperthyroidism and ophthalmopathy. According to that study: A set of HTBI primers served as the primers for a first-round RT-PCR of the TCR CDR3.

This chain links TRBV27 with TRBJ2-3; 7 bases line up with TRBD2. The sample consisted of peripheral blood mononuclear cells (PBMCs), taken at new diagnosis, from a patient treated with antithyroid drugs. This sequence originates from a man younger than 40 with Graves disease. CDR3 nucleotides: TGTGCCAGCAGTTTATCGCCGGGAGGAGGGCAGTATTTT. Translating gives CASSLSPGGGQYF.